The clone carrying this T cell receptor beta chain was seen ten or more times. Its antigen remains unidentified. The record originates from a study of response to subunit inactivated influenza vaccine. General observations from the study: Every seasonal influenza vaccination brings in few new T cells, the authors suggested.

Germline lookup yields CDR1 MGHRA and CDR2 YSYEKL. The V end lost 4 bases, the J end lost 0 bases, and 4 bases lay between the germline ends. The CDR3 loop spans 13 amino acids. TCRdb reprocessed the RT-PCR reads with MiXCR, giving one entry per CDR3 protein. This table has more than 150,000 distinct CDR3 sequences, about 10% appearing once. The sequence was collected from a man aged 45 to 70 who received an inactivated influenza vaccine. The sample in question was CD8+ T cells sorted from PBMCs, obtained less than 30 months after vaccination. This rearrangement joins TRBV4-1 to TRBJ1-5; D not certain. The CDR3 loop is CASSLDSNQPQHF. The CDR3, as DNA: TGCGCCAGCAGCCTTGATAGCAATCAGCCCCAGCATTTT.